These 5 T cell receptor beta chains share one sample of origin, sequenced in a study of blood T cells in healthy people across ages. A J-beta primer mix and a sample-barcoded 5' primer were used in a second PCR of roughly 7 to 12 cycles. Using its own MiXCR run on the 5' RACE reads, TCRdb lists one record per CDR3 protein. The sample contains fewer than 1,000,000 distinct CDR3 sequences, more than 40% of which appear only once. The sequenced sample was blood. The receptors here all came from a man in his 60s in good health.

The chain is built from TRBV5-1 and TRBJ1-1; 9 nucleotides line up with TRBD1. Germline assignment: CDR1 SGHRS and CDR2 YFSETQ. The length of the CDR3 is 14 residues. The V and J ends lost 4 bases and 6 bases, in that order; junction bases with no gene match: 7. CDR3 sequence (DNA): TGCGCCAGCAGCCCGGGACAGGGCATGGCTGAAGCTTTCTTT. This encodes CASSPGQGMAEAFF.

The CDR3 protein is CASSLSHRGSNQPQHF. CDR3 coding DNA: TGTGCCAGCAGTTTATCTCACAGGGGATCCAATCAGCCCCAGCATTTT. J is TRBJ1-5 and V is TRBV28, with TRBD1 identical over 7 bases. Germline CDR1 is MDHEN and CDR2 is SYDVKM. V was pared by 1 base and J by 3 bases, with 6 bases of the junction left unmatched. The CDR3 loop spans 16 amino acids.

The CDR3 DNA reads as TGTGCCAGCAGTTTTAGGGGGGTGACAGGGGTGCGAGAGACCCAGTACTTC. Translating gives CASSFRGVTGVRETQYF. The V gene is TRBV12-3 or TRBV12-4, the J gene TRBJ2-5; 8 bases map to TRBD1. The CDR3 is 17 amino acids. V lost 3 bases and J lost 4; bases outside the gene matches: 13.

This clonotype was detected only a few times. The rearrangement links TRBV2 to TRBJ1-2, with no clear D. The V gene's germline CDR1 is SNHLY and CDR2 FYNNEI. The CDR3 contains 16 residues. The V gene lost 0 bases and the J gene lost 2 bases, with 13 bases spanning the gap. CDR3 in DNA: TGTGCCAGCAGTGAAGCTCAAAGCGACTGGAACTATGGCTACACCTTC. It yields the protein CASSEAQSDWNYGYTF.

The chain uses TRBV6-2 or TRBV6-3 and TRBJ1-4, with TRBD1 as a possible D gene (5 bases). In germline, CDR1 is MNHEY, CDR2 SVGEGT. The CDR3 runs 13 residues. V was shortened by 6 bases and J by 5 bases, with 10 bases between the two germline ends. The CDR3, as DNA: TGTGCCAGCAGCCGGGACCGCAATGAAAAACTGTTTTTT. Its protein product is CASSRDRNEKLFF.